These 8 T cell receptor beta chains came from one sample sequenced in a study of blood T cells in healthy people across ages. Together with a sample-barcoded 5' primer, a J-beta primer mix was included in a second PCR lasting 7 to 11 cycles. One entry per CDR3 protein results from TCRdb running MiXCR on the 5' RACE reads. The data show almost 1 million distinct CDR3 sequences, just over 50% seen once. The sequencing input was blood. The source is a woman in her sixties in good health.

V gene TRBV3-1 combines with J gene TRBJ2-7, with no clear D. This CDR3 contains 14 residues. Germline lookup yields CDR1 LGHDT and CDR2 YNNKEL (reference sequence). The ends were cut back, 4 bases at V and 7 bases at J, with 17 bases in the middle. The CDR3 sequence: CASSRQLMVHEQYF. The CDR3 bases are TGTGCCAGCAGCCGACAATTGATGGTCCATGAGCAGTACTTC.

The chain carries TRBV4-3 and TRBJ2-3; a possible D gene is TRBD2 (5 bases). This CDR3 has 16 amino acids. Germline CDR1 reads LGHNA; CDR2 reads YSLEER. Trimming cost V 7 bases and J 0 bases, with 17 bases left between them. This CDR3 reads CASKPNPGGSTDTQYF. The CDR3 bases are TGCGCCAGCAAACCCAATCCCGGCGGGAGCACAGATACGCAGTATTTT.

The chain links TRBV4-3 to TRBJ2-3; no clear D. Germline V CDR1 and CDR2: LGHNA, YSLEER. This CDR3 is built from 14 residues. V was cut by 1 base and J by 10 bases, with 15 bases left in between. CDR3 residues: CASSQGFAATAQYF. CDR3 sequence (DNA): TGCGCCAGCAGCCAAGGATTCGCCGCCACGGCGCAGTATTTT.

The CDR3 region is CASSPRLAGDFTDTQYF. CDR3 in DNA: TGCGCCAGCAGCCCGCGACTAGCGGGAGACTTCACAGATACGCAGTATTTT. The rearrangement joins TRBV5-1 to TRBJ2-3; 12 nucleotides line up with TRBD2. Per the germline V gene, CDR1 is SGHRS and CDR2 is YFSETQ. J lost 2 bases, V lost 4 bases, and 8 bases had no gene match. The CDR3 consists of 17 residues.

J is TRBJ2-4 and V is TRBV4-3, with unresolved D. The CDR3 covers 20 residues. V dropped 1 base and J dropped 0 bases, with 22 bases sitting between them. Germline lookup yields CDR1 LGHNA and CDR2 YSLEER. Written as DNA, the CDR3 is TGCGCCAGCAGCCAAGGGATCGGGTATCGTAGCACCTCAGCCAAAAACATTCAGTACTTC. It encodes CASSQGIGYRSTSAKNIQYF.

This chain uses TRBV29-1 with TRBJ1-1; D is possibly TRBD1 (6 bases). The CDR3 spans 15 residues. Germline values: CDR1 SQVTM, CDR2 ANQGSEA. Trimming shortened V by 1 base and J by 4 bases, and 16 bases separated the two germline ends. The CDR3 nucleotides read TGCAGCGTTGAAGTCCAGGGGATTCGGACCACTGAAGCTTTCTTT. Translation: CSVEVQGIRTTEAFF.

This clonotype has just a few counts. V usage is TRBV27 and J usage is TRBJ2-5; TRBD2 matches 8 bases. This CDR3 spans 14 amino acids. Germline V gene data show CDR1 as MNHEY and CDR2 as SMNVEV (reference sequence). After removal of 5 bases from V and 3 bases from J, the junction contained 5 bases not matched to a gene. CDR3 sequence: CASSPGAGEETQYF. CDR3 DNA sequence: TGTGCCAGCAGTCCCGGAGCGGGAGAAGAGACCCAGTACTTC.

In this sample, this clonotype turned up a few times. The genes are TRBV4-1 and TRBJ2-3; 7 positions match TRBD2. V shed 2 bases, J shed 0 bases, and the junction held 5 bases outside the gene matches. CDR3 size: 16 residues. From germline, CDR1 is MGHRA and CDR2 YSYEKL. DNA for the CDR3: TGCGCCAGCAGCCAACCTAGCGGAAGGAGCACAGATACGCAGTATTTT. This codes for CASSQPSGRSTDTQYF.